The 8 T cell receptor beta chains below were found in one sample sequenced in a study of T cell clonotyping in hematopoietic cell transplantation (dated by TCRdb to the early 2020s). The library was made by the immunoSEQ multiplex PCR assay. In its TCRdb copy, this immuneACCESS table keeps in-frame sequences only and misses some clones. Where compared with another copy, unresolved V genes explain less than half of these, and the others have no known cause. The sample includes over 35,000 clones, with around nine tenths observed a single time. The top ten hold roughly 2% of the sample. The source material was peripheral blood mononuclear cells. These receptors all stem from a woman in her 40s in good health. Some clones in this sample may be carry-over from other donors' samples.

The J gene is TRBJ2-5, the V gene TRBV25-1; 7 bases are shared with TRBD2. From germline, CDR1 is MGHDK and CDR2 SYGVNS. J lost 0 bases, V lost 4 bases, and 8 bases had no gene match. CDR3 length: 16 amino acids. The CDR3 loop is CASSGGGLGYQETQYF. CDR3 DNA: TGTGCCAGCAGTGGGGGGGGTTTGGGGTACCAAGAGACCCAGTACTTC.

This chain connects TRBV18 to TRBJ2-1; D not certain. Germline assignment: CDR1 KGHSH and CDR2 LQKENI. Between the trimmed V and J ends, which lost 0 bases and 6 bases, there was a span of 6 bases. The CDR3 is 13 residues long. In DNA form, the CDR3 reads TGTGCCAGCTCACCACCGAACGGCAATGAGCAGTTCTTC. As protein: CASSPPNGNEQFF.

The chain carries TRBV4-1 and TRBJ1-1; 9 bases match TRBD1. The CDR3 has 14 residues. Germline values: CDR1 MGHRA, CDR2 YSYEKL. V was pared by 3 bases and J by 4 bases, with 3 bases of the junction left unmatched. CDR3 sequence (DNA): TGCGCCAGCAGCCAGGACAGGGGTGGCACTGAAGCTTTCTTT. Its translation: CASSQDRGGTEAFF.

This chain connects TRBV21-1 to TRBJ1-2; the table's D call, TRBD1, was not checked against the DNA. TRBV21-1 is a pseudogene segment. There are 14 residues in the CDR3. The DNA of the CDR3 is TGTGCCAGCAGCAGGACAGGGCAGTATTGTGGCTACACCTTC. The encoded protein is CASSRTGQYCGYTF.

V is TRBV5-4 and J is TRBJ1-1, with D possibly TRBD1 on 6 matching bases. Germline V gives CDR1 SGHNT, CDR2 YYREEE (reference sequence). V lost 4 bases and J lost 1, with 14 bases in between. The CDR3 extends over 15 amino acids. CDR3 bases: TGTGCCAGCAGCCGCTACGACAGGAGGAACACTGAAGCTTTCTTT. Protein sequence: CASSRYDRRNTEAFF. Looking up the rest from reference TRBV5-4 and TRBJ1-1 gives the full variable domain: ETGVTQSPTHLIKTRGQQVTLRCSSQSGHNTVSWYQQALGQGPQFIFQYYREEENGRGNFPPRFSGLQFPNYSSELNVNALELDDSALYLCASSRYDRRNTEAFFGQGTRLTVV.

This clone appeared once. CDR3 bases: TGTGCCAGCAGGAGACAGGGGGAGGCAGCCTACGAGCAGTACTTC. It encodes CASRRQGEAAYEQYF. The V and J genes are TRBV27 and TRBJ2-7, with 9 bases identical to TRBD1. CDR1 and CDR2 from the germline V gene are MNHEY and SMNVEV (reference sequence). The junction had 8 bases not matched to a gene; V was cut back by 6 bases and J by 2 bases. The CDR3 covers 15 residues.

This chain joins TRBV29-1 and TRBJ1-4; D is perhaps TRBD1 (5 bases). V was pared by 6 bases and J by 10 bases, with 18 bases between. CDR1 and CDR2 from the germline V gene are SQVTM and ANQGSEA. The CDR3 has 13 residues. The CDR3 coding sequence is TGCAGCGTGAGTACAGGACCCAACGGAAAACTGTTTTTT. Its translation is CSVSTGPNGKLFF.

V is TRBV30 and J is TRBJ2-5; 7 nucleotides match TRBD1. J lost 5 bases, V lost 5 bases, and 11 bases had no gene match. This CDR3 is 14 amino acids long. Germline assignment: CDR1 GTSNPN and CDR2 SVGIG (reference sequence). The CDR3 loop reads CAWGDSKGEETQYF. The CDR3 bases are TGTGCCTGGGGGGACAGTAAAGGCGAGGAGACCCAGTACTTC.